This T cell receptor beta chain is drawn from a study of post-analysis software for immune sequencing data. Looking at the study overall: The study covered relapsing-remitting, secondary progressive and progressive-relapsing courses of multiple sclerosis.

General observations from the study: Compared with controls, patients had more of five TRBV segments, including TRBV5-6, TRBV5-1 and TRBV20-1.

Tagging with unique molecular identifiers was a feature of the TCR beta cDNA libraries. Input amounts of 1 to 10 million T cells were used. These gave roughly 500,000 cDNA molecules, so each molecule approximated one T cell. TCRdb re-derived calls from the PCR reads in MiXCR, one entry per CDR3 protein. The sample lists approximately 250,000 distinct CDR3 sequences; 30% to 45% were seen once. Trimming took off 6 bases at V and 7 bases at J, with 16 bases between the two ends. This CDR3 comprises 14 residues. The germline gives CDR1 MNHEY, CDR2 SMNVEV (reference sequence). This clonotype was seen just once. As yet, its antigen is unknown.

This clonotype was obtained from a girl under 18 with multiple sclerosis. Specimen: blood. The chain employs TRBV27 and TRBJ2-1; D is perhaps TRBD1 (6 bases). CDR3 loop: CASRFRGQGNEQFF. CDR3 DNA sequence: TGTGCCAGCAGATTCAGGGGCCAGGGAAATGAGCAGTTCTTC.